This TCR beta chain came from a study of cytomegalovirus exposure and HLA in healthy donors. For the study at large: Later analysis reported that the roughly 120 validation repertoires shared the platform of the 650 to 700 first-cohort repertoires.

V was trimmed by 5 bases and J by 7 bases, leaving 20 bases between them. The germline gives CDR1 SGHAT, CDR2 FQNNGV. CDR3 size: 15 residues. Points from the study as a whole: The study listed roughly 160 cytomegalovirus-associated TCR beta chains. Three CMV-associated chains proved CMV antigen-specific in vitro.

A word on this clone: As yet, its antigen is unknown.

Some clones are missing from TCRdb's copy, which holds only in-frame ones; the method was immunoSEQ multiplex PCR. Seen here are some 68,000 clones, more than 95% observed once, and the top ten hold about 2.4%. Sequenced material: PBMCs. The source is a man aged 18 to 29 in good health and CMV-seronegative. V usage is TRBV11-2 and J usage is TRBJ1-2; a weak D match, TRBD1 (5 bases). DNA of the CDR3: TGTGCCAGCAGCCACCCGGGGGTTGGGATCGGTGGCTACACCTTC. This translates into CASSHPGVGIGGYTF.